Sequencing of this T cell receptor beta chain was carried out in a study of blood T cell repertoires in COVID-19. The CDR3 covers 13 residues. Germline V CDR1 and CDR2: SGHTA, FQGTGA. V was shortened by 1 base and J by 8 bases, with 10 bases between the two germline ends. The assay was immunoSEQ multiplex PCR, and TCRdb's table has in-frame clones only and misses some. Of hundreds of thousands of clones in the sample, 85% to 90% were seen once. The clonotype was recovered from a woman aged 18-29 years with acute or convalescent COVID-19. The V and J genes are TRBV7-3 and TRBJ2-3; D might be TRBD2 (5 bases). The sequencing input was peripheral blood. Written as DNA, the CDR3 is TGTGCCAGCAGCTTAAACCCGGGGAGTACGCAGTATTTT. Translated: CASSLNPGSTQYF.